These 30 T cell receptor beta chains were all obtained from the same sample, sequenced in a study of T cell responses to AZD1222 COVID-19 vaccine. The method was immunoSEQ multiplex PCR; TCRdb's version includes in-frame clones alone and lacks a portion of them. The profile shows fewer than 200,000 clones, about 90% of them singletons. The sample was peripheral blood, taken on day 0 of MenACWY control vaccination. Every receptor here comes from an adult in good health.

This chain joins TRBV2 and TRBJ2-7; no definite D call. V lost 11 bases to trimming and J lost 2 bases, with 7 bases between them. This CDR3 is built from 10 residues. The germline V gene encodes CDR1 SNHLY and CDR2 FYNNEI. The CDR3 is CAGGAYEQYF. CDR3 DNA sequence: TGTGCCGGTGGGGCCTACGAGCAGTACTTC.

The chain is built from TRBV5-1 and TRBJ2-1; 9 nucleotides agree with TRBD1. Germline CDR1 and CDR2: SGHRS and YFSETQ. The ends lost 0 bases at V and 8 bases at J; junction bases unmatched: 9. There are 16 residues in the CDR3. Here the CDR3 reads CASSLDGTGNRDEQFF. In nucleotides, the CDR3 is TGCGCCAGCAGCTTGGATGGGACAGGGAACCGGGATGAGCAGTTCTTC.

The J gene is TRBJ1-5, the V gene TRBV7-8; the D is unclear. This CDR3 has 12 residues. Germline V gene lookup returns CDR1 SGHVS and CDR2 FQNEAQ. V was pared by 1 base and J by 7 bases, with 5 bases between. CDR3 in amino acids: CASSLVGQPQHF. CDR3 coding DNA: TGTGCCAGCAGCTTAGTGGGACAGCCCCAGCATTTT.

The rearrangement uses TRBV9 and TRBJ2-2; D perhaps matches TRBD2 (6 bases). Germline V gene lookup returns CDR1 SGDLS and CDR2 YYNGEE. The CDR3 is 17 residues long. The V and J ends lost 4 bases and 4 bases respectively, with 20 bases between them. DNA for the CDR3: TGTGCCAGCAGCCCCCCGGAGGGGACTTACCTCACCGGGGAGCTGTTTTTT. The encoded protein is CASSPPEGTYLTGELFF.

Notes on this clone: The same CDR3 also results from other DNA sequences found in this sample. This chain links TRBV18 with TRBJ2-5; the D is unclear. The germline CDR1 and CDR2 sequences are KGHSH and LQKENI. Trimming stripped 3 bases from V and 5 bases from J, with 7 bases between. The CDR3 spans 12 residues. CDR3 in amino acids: CASSPVRETQYF. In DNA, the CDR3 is TGTGCCAGCTCACCGGTGCGGGAGACCCAGTACTTC.

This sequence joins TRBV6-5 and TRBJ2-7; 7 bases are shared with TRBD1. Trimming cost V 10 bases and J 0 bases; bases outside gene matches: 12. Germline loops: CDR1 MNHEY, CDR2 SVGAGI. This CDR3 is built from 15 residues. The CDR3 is CATYPGTDFSYEQYF. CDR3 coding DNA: TGTGCCACCTACCCTGGGACAGATTTCTCCTACGAGCAGTACTTC.

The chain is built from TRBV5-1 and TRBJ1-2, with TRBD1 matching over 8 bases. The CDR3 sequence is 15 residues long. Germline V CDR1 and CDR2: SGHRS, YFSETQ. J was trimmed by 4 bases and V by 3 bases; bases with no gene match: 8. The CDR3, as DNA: TGCGCCAGCAGCTCGAAAGGACAGGGAAGCTATGGCTACACCTTC. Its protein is CASSSKGQGSYGYTF.

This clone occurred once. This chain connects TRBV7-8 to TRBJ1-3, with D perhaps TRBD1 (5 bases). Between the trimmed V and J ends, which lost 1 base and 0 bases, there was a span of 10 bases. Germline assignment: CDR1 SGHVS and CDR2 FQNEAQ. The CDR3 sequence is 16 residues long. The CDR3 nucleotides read TGTGCCAGCAGCTTAGGCCGGGGCCGCTCTGGAAACACCATATATTTT. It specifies CASSLGRGRSGNTIYF.

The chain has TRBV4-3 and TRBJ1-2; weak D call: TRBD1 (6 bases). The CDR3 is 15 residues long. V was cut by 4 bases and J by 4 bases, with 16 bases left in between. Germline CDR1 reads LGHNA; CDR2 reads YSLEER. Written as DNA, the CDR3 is TGCGCCAGCAGCCCCCAGACAGGACGCCTCTATGGCTACACCTTC. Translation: CASSPQTGRLYGYTF.

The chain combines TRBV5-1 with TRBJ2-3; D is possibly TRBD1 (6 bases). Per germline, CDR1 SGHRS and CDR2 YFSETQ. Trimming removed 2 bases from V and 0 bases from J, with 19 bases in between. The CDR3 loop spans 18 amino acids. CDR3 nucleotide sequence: TGCGCCAGCAGCTTAGTCCGGGACACATTTTCTAGCACAGATACGCAGTATTTT. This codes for CASSLVRDTFSSTDTQYF. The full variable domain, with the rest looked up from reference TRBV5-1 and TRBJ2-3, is KAGVTQTPRYLIKTRGQQVTLSCSPISGHRSVSWYQQTPGQGLQFLFEYFSETQRNKGNFPGRFSGRQFSNSRSEMNVSTLELGDSALYLCASSLVRDTFSSTDTQYFGPGTRLTVL.

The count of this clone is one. DNA for the CDR3: TGTGCCAGCAGTACCTCGGGACTCTACAATGAGCAGTTCTTC. Amino acids: CASSTSGLYNEQFF. This rearrangement joins TRBV6-5 to TRBJ2-1, with D possibly being TRBD2 (6 bases). The germline V gene has CDR1 MNHEY and CDR2 SVGAGI. The germline V and J ends were trimmed by 5 bases and 3 bases, with 11 bases remaining between them. The CDR3 totals 14 residues.

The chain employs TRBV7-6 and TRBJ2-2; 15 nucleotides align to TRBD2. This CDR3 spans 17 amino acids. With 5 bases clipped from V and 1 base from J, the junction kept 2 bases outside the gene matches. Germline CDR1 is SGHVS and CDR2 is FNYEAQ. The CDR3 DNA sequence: TGTGCCAGCAGCGGGGGACTAGCGGGAGGGAACACCGGGGAGCTGTTTTTT. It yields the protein CASSGGLAGGNTGELFF. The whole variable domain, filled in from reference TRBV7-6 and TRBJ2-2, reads GAGVSQSPRYKVTKRGQDVALRCDPISGHVSLYWYRQALGQGPEFLTYFNYEAQQDKSGLPNDRFSAERPEGSISTLTIQRTEQRDSAMYRCASSGGLAGGNTGELFFGEGSRLTVL.

DNA for the CDR3: TGTGCCAGCAGCTTAGCGGCGGTGGGAGCGCGTCTCGAGCAGTACTTC. This gives the protein CASSLAAVGARLEQYF. This rearrangement joins TRBV11-2 to TRBJ2-7; D perhaps matches TRBD2 (5 bases). The V and J ends lost 1 base and 6 bases respectively, with 19 bases between them. Germline V CDR1 and CDR2: SGHAT, FQNNGV. There are 16 residues in the CDR3. Complete variable domain (other parts from reference TRBV11-2 and TRBJ2-7): EAGVAQSPRYKIIEKRQSVAFWCNPISGHATLYWYQQILGQGPKLLIQFQNNGVVDDSQLPKDRFSAERLKGVDSTLKIQPAKLEDSAVYLCASSLAAVGARLEQYFGPGTRLTVT.

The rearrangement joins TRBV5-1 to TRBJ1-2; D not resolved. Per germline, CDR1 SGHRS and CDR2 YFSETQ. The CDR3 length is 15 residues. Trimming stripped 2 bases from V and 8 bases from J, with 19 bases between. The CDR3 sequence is CASSFWKAPFKGYTF. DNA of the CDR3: TGCGCCAGCAGCTTCTGGAAAGCCCCCTTTAAAGGCTACACCTTC.

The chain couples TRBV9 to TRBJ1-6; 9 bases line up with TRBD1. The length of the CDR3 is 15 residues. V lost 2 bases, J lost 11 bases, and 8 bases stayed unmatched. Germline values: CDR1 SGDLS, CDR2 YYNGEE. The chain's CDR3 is CASSVGGTGKPPLHF. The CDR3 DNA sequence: TGTGCCAGCAGCGTCGGCGGGACAGGGAAACCACCCCTCCACTTT.

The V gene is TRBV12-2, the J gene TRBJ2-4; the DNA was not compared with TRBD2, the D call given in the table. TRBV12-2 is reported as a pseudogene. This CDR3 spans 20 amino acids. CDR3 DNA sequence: TGTGCAAGTCGCCCAGTACCGGGACTAGCGGGAGGCTTAGCCAAAAACATTCAGTACTTC. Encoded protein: CASRPVPGLAGGLAKNIQYF.

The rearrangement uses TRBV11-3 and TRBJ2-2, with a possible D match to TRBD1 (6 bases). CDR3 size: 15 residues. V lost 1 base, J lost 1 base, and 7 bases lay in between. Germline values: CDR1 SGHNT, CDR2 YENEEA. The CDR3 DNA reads TGTGCCAGCAGCTTAGGGACAGTGAACACCGGGGAGCTGTTTTTT. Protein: CASSLGTVNTGELFF.

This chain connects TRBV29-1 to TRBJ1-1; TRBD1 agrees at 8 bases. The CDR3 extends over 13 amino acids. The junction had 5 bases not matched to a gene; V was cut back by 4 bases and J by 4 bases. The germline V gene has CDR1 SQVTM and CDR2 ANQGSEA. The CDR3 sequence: CSVAGGGSTEAFF. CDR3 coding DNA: TGCAGCGTTGCAGGGGGCGGGAGCACTGAAGCTTTCTTT.

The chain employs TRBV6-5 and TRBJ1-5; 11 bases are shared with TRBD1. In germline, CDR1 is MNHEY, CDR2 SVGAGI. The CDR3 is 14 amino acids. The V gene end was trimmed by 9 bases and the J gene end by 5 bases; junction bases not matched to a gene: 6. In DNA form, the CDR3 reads TGTGCCAGTTCCAAGGACAGGGGGCATCAGCCCCAGCATTTT. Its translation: CASSKDRGHQPQHF.

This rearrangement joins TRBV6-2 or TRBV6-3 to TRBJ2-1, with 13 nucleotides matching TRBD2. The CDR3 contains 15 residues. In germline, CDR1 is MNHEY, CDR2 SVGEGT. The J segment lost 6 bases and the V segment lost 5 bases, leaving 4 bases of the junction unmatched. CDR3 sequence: CASSPGTSGANEQFF. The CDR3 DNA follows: TGTGCCAGCAGTCCCGGGACTAGCGGGGCCAATGAGCAGTTCTTC.

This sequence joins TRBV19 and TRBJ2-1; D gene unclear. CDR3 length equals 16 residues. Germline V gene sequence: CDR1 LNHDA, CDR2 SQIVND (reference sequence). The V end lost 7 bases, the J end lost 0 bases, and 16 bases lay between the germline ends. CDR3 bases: TGTGCCAGTATGCAGACCCATACCAACTCCTACAATGAGCAGTTCTTC. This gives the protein CASMQTHTNSYNEQFF.

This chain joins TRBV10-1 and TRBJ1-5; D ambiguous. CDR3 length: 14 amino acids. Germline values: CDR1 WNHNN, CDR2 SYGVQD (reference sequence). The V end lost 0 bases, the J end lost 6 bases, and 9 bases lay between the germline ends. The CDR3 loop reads CASSESTSGQPQHF. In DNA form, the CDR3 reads TGCGCCAGCAGTGAGTCGACGTCCGGTCAGCCCCAGCATTTT.

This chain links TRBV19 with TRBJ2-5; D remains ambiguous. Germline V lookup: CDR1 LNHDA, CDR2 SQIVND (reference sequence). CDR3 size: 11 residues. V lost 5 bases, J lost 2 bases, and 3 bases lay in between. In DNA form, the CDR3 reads TGTGCCAGTAGTGAGCAAGAGACCCAGTACTTC. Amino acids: CASSEQETQYF.

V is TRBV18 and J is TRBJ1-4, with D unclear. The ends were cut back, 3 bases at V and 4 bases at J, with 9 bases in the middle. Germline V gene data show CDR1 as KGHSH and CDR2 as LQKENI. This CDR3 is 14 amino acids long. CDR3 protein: CASSPRGFNEKLFF. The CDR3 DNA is TGTGCCAGCTCACCTCGAGGGTTTAATGAAAAACTGTTTTTT.

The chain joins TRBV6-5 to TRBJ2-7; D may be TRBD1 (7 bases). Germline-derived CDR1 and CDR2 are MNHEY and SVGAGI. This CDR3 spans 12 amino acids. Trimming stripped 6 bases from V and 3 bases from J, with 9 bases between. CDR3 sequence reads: CASRRDSYEQYF. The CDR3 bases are TGTGCCAGCAGGCGGGACAGCTACGAGCAGTACTTC.

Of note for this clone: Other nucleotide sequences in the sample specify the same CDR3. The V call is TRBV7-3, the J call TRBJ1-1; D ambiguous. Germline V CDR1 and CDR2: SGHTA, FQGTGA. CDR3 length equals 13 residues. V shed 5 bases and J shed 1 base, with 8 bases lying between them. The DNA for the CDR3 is TGTGCCAGCAGCCCCGGCCCGAACACTGAAGCTTTCTTT. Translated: CASSPGPNTEAFF.

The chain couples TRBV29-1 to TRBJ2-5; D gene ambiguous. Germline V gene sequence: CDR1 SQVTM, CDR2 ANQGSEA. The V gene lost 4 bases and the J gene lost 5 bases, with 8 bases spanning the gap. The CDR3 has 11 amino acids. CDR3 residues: CSVGATETQYF. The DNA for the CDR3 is TGCAGCGTTGGGGCAACTGAGACCCAGTACTTC.

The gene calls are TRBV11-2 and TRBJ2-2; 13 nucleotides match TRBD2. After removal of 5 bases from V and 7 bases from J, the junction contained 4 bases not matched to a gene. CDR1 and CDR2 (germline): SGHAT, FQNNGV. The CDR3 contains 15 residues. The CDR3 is CASSGLAGDVGELFF. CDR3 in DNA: TGTGCCAGCAGCGGACTAGCGGGAGACGTCGGGGAGCTGTTTTTT.

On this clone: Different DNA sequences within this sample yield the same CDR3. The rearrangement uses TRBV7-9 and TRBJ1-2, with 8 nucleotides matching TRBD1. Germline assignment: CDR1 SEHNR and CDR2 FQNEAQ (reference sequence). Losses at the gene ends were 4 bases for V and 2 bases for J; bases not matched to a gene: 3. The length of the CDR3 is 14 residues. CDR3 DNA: TGTGCCAGCAGCTCCGGACAGGGAAACTATGGCTACACCTTC. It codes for CASSSGQGNYGYTF.

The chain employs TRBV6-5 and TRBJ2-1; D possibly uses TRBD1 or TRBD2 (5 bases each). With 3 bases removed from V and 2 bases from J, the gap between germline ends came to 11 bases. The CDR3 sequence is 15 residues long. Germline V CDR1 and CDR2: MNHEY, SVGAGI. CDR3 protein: CASSYRRGTYNEQFF. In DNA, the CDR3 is TGTGCCAGCAGTTATCGACGGGGCACCTACAATGAGCAGTTCTTC.